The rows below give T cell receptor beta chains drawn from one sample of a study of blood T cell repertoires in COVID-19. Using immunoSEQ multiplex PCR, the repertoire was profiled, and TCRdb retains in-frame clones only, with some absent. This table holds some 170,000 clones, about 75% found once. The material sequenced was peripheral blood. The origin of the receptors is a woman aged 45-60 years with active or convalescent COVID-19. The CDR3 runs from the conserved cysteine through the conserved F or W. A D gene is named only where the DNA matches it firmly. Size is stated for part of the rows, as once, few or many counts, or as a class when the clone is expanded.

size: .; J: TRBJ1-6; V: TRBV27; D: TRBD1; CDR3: CASSLGSGGSPLHF; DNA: TGTGCCAGCAGTTTAGGGTCAGGGGGATCACCCCTCCACTTT
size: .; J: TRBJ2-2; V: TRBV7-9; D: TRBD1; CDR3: CASGLTGHTGELFF; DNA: TGTGCCAGCGGATTGACAGGGCATACCGGGGAGCTGTTTTTT
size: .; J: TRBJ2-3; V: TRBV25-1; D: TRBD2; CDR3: CASSVRLAGETDTQYF; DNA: TGTGCCAGCAGTGTTAGACTAGCGGGAGAGACAGATACGCAGTATTTT
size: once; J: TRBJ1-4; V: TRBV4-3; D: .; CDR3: CASSRNPGLMATNEKLFF; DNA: TGCGCCAGCAGCCGGAATCCGGGACTGATGGCAACTAATGAAAAACTGTTTTTT
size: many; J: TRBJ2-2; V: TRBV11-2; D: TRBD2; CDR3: CASRSGGASAGELFF; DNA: TGTGCCAGCAGAAGCGGGGGGGCTTCGGCCGGGGAGCTGTTTTTT
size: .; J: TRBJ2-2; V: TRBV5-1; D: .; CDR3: CASSLDQTNTGELFF; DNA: TGCGCCAGCAGCTTGGACCAGACGAACACCGGGGAGCTGTTTTTT
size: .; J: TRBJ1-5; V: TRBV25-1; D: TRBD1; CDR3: CASSGSGGTTNQPQHF; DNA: TGTGCCAGCAGTGGCTCAGGGGGGACCACCAATCAGCCCCAGCATTTT
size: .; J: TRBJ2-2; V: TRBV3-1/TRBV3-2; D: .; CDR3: CASSQQGLGLANTGELFF; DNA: TGTGCCAGCAGCCAGCAGGGATTAGGGCTCGCGAACACCGGGGAGCTGTTTTTT
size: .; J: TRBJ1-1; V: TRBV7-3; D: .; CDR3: CASSLGLQENTEAFF; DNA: TGTGCCAGCAGCTTAGGATTACAGGAGAACACTGAAGCTTTCTTT
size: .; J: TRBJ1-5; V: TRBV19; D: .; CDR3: CASSPGVRQPQHF; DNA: TGTGCCAGTAGCCCGGGGGTCCGACAGCCCCAGCATTTT
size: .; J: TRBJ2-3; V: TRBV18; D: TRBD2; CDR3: CASSPLADSSTDTQYF; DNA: TGTGCCAGCTCACCCCTAGCGGACTCTAGCACAGATACGCAGTATTTT
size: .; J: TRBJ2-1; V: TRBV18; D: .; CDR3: CASSPPIQILDNEQFF; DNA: TGTGCCAGCTCACCACCGATACAGATCCTCGACAATGAGCAGTTCTTC
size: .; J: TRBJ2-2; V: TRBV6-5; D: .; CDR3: CASSYRDALGELFF; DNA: TGTGCCAGCAGTTACCGGGATGCCTTGGGGGAGCTGTTTTTT
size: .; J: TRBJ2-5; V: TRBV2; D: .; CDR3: CASSERQPLGETQYF; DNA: TGTGCCAGCAGTGAGCGACAGCCCCTTGGGGAGACCCAGTACTTC
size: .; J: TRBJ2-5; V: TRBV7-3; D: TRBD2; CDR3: CASSLRGGRAETQYF; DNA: TGTGCCAGCAGCCTGCGGGGGGGCCGAGCGGAGACCCAGTACTTC
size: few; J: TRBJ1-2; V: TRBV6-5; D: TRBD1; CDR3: CASSRGQPNYGYTF; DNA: TGTGCCAGCAGCCGGGGACAGCCAAACTATGGCTACACCTTC
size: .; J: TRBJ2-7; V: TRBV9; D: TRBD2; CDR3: CASSAFQPGLAGGPYEQYF; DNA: TGTGCCAGCAGCGCTTTCCAACCGGGACTAGCGGGAGGGCCTTACGAGCAGTACTTC
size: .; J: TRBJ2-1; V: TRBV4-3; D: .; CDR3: CASRQGIGTNEQFF; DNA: TGCGCCAGCAGACAGGGAATAGGGACCAATGAGCAGTTCTTC
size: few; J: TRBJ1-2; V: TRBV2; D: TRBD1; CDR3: CASSQVRDRGAGYTF; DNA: TGTGCCAGCAGCCAAGTCCGGGACAGGGGTGCTGGCTACACCTTC
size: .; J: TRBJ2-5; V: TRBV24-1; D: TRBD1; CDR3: CATSKGPGQQETQYF; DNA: TGTGCCACCAGTAAAGGGCCGGGACAGCAAGAGACCCAGTACTTC
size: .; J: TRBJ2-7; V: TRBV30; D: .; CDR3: CAWGNRDEQYF; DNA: TGTGCCTGGGGAAACAGGGATGAGCAGTACTTC
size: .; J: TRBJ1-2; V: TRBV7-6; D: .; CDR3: CASSLRQGLYGYTF; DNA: TGTGCCAGCAGCTTAAGGCAGGGGCTCTATGGCTACACCTTC
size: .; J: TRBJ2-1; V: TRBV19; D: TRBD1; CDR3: CASSIVGDRGRNEQFF; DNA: TGTGCCAGTAGTATAGTAGGAGACAGGGGGCGGAATGAGCAGTTCTTC